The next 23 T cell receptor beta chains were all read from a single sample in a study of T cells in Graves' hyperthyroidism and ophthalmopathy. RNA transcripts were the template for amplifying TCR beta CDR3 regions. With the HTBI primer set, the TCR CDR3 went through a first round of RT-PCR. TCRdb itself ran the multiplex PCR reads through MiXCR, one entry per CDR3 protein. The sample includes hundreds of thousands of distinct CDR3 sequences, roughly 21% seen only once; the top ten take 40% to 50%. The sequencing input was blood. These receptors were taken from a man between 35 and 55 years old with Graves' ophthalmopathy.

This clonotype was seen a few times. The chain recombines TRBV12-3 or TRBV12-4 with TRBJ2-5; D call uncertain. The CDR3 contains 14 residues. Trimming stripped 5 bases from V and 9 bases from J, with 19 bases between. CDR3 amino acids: CASSPPYPSEAQYF. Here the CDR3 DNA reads TGTGCCAGCAGTCCTCCGTATCCATCCGAGGCCCAGTACTTC.

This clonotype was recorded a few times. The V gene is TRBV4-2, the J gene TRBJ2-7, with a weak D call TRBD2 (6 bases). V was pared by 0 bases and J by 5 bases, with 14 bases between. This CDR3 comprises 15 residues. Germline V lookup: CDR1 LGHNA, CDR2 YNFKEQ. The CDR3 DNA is TGTGCCAGCAGCCAAGATTGGGACTCCATGAACGAGCAGTACTTC. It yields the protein CASSQDWDSMNEQYF.

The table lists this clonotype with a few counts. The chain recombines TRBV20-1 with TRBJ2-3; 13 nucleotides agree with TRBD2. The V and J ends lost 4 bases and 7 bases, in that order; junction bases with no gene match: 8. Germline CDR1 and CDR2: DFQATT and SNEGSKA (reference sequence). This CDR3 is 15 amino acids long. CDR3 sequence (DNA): TGCAGTGCTATTACTAGCGGGGGGGCCCTAAATACGCAGTATTTT. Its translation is CSAITSGGALNTQYF.

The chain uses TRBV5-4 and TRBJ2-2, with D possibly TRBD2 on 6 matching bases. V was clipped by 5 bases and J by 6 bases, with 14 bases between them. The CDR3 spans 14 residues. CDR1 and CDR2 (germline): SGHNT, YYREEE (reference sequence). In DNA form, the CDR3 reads TGTGCCAGCAGAGCCCAAGCGGGCGCCGGGGAGCTGTTTTTT. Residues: CASRAQAGAGELFF.

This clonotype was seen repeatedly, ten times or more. The CDR3 here is CASSLASGRAGETQYF. Written as DNA, the CDR3 is TGTGCCAGCAGCTTGGCCAGCGGGAGGGCCGGAGAGACCCAGTACTTC. V gene TRBV5-8 combines with J gene TRBJ2-5; 10 bases are a match to TRBD2. The CDR3 length is 16 residues. The V gene's germline CDR1 is SGHTS and CDR2 YDEGEE. Losses at the gene ends were 0 bases for V and 4 bases for J; bases not matched to a gene: 6.

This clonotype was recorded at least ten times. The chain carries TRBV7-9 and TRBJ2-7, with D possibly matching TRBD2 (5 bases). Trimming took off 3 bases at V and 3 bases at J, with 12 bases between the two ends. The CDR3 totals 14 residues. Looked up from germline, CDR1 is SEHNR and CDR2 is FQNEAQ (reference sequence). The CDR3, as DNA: TGTGCCAGCAGCTTCATAGGAGGTGGCTACGAGCAGTACTTC. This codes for CASSFIGGGYEQYF. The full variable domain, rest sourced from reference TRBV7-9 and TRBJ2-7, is DTGVSQNPRHKITKRGQNVTFRCDPISEHNRLYWYRQTLGQGPEFLTYFQNEAQLEKSRLLSDRFSAERPKGSFSTLEIQRTEQGDSAMYLCASSFIGGGYEQYFGPGTRLTVT.

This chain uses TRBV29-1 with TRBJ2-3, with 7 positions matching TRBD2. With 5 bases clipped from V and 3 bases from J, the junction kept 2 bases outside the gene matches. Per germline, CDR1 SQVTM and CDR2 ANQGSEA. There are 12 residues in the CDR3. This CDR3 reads CSVRRETDTQYF. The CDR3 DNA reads TGCAGCGTTCGGCGGGAGACAGATACGCAGTATTTT.

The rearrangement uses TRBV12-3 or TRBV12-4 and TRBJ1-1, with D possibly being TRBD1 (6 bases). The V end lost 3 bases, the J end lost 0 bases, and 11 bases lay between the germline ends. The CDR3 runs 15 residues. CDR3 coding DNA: TGTGCCAGCAGTTTCGTAGCAGGGGTGAACACTGAAGCTTTCTTT. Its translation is CASSFVAGVNTEAFF.

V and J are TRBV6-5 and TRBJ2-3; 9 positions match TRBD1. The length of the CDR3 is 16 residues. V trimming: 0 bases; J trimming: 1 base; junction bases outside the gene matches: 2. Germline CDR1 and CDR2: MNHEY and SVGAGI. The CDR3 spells CASSYSRTGGTDTQYF. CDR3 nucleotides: TGTGCCAGCAGTTACTCGCGGACAGGGGGCACAGATACGCAGTATTTT.

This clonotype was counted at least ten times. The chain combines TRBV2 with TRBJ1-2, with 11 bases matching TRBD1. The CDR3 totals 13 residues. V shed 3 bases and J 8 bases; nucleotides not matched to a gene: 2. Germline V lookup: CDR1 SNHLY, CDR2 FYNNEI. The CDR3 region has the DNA TGTGCCAGCAGTGAGGACAGGGGGCAGGGCTACACCTTC. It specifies CASSEDRGQGYTF.

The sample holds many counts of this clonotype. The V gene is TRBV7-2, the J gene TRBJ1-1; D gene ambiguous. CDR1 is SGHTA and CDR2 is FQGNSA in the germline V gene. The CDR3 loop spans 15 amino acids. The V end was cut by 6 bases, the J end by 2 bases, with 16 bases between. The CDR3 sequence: CASSRTEQPNTEAFF. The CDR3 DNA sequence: TGTGCCAGCAGTCGGACGGAGCAGCCCAACACTGAAGCTTTCTTT. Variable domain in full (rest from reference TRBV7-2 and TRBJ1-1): GAGVSQSPSNKVTEKGKDVELRCDPISGHTALYWYRQSLGQGLEFLIYFQGNSAPDKSGLPSDRFSAERTGGSVSTLTIQRTQQEDSAVYLCASSRTEQPNTEAFFGQGTRLTVV.

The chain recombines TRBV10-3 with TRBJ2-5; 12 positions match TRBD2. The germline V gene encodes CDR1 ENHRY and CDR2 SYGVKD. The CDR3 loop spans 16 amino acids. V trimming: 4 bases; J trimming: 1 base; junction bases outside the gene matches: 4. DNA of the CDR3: TGTGCCATCAGTGGGGTGACTAGCGGGGGCCAAGAGACCCAGTACTTC. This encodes CAISGVTSGGQETQYF.

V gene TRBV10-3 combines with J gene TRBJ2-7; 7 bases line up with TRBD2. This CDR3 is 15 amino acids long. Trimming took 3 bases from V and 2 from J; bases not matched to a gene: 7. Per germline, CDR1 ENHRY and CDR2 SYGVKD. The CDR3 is CAISDALADPYEQYF. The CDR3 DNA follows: TGTGCCATCAGTGACGCCCTAGCGGACCCCTACGAGCAGTACTTC.

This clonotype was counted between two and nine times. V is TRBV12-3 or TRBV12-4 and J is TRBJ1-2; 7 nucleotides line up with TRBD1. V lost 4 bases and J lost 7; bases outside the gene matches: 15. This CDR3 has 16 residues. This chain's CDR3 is CASSSRQGQAEGGYTF. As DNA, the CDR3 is TGTGCCAGCAGTTCACGACAGGGTCAGGCAGAGGGTGGCTACACCTTC.

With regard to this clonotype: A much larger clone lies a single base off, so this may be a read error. CDR3 DNA: TGCGCCAGCAGTATTAGCGGTTCCTCCTACGAGCAGAACTTC. It yields the protein CASSISGSSYEQNF. This chain links TRBV5-1 with TRBJ2-7, with D perhaps TRBD2 (6 bases). The CDR3 extends over 14 amino acids. Germline V lookup: CDR1 SGHRS, CDR2 YFSETQ.

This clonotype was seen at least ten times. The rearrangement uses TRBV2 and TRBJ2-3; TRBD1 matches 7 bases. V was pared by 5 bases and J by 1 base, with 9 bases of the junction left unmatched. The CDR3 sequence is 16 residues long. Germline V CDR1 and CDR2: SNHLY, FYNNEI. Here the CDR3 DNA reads TGTGCCAGCAGTAGCACCGACGACAGGGGCACAGATACGCAGTATTTT. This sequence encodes CASSSTDDRGTDTQYF.

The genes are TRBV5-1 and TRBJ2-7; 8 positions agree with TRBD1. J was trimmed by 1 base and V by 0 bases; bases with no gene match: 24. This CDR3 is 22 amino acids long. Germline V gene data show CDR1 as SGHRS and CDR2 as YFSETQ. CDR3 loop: CASSLDPDGQGLSRSSSYEQYF. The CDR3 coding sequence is TGCGCCAGCAGCTTGGATCCGGATGGACAGGGTCTTAGCCGGTCGTCATCCTACGAGCAGTACTTC.

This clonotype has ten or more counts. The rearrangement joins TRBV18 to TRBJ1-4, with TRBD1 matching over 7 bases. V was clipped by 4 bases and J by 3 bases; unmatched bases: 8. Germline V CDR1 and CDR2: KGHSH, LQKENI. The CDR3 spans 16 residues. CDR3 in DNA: TGTGCCAGCTCACTACGTCCAGGGGGGGCTAATGAAAAACTGTTTTTT. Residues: CASSLRPGGANEKLFF.

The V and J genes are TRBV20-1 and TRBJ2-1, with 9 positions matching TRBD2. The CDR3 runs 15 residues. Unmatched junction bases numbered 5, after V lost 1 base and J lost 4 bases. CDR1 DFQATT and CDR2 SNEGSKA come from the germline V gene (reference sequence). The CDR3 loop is CSARAAGGPYNEQFF. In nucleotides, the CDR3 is TGCAGTGCTAGAGCGGCGGGGGGGCCGTACAATGAGCAGTTCTTC.

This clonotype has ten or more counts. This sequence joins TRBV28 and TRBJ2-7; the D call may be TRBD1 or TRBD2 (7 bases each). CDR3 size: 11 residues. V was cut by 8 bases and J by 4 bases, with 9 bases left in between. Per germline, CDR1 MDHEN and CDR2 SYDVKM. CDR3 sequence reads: CASQGGYEQYF. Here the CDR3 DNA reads TGTGCCAGCCAGGGGGGGTACGAGCAGTACTTC. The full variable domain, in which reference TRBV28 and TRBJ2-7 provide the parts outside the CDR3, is DVKVTQSSRYLVKRTGEKVFLECVQDMDHENMFWYRQDPGLGLRLIYFSYDVKMKEKGDIPEGYSVSREKKERFSLILESASTNQTSMYLCASQGGYEQYFGPGTRLTVT.

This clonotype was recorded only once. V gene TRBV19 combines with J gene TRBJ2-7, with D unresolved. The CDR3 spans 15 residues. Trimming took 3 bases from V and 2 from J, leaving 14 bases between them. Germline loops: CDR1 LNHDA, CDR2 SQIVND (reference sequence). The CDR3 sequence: CASSIKGDGPYEQYF. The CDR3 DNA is TGTGCCAGTAGTATCAAGGGCGACGGCCCCTACGAGCAGTACTTC.

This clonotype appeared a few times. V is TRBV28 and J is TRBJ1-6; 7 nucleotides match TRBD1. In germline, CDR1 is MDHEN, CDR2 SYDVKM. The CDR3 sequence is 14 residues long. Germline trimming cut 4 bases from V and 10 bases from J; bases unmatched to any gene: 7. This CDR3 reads CASSSWTGRSPLHF. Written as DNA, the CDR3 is TGTGCCAGCAGTTCCTGGACAGGCCGGTCACCCCTCCACTTT.

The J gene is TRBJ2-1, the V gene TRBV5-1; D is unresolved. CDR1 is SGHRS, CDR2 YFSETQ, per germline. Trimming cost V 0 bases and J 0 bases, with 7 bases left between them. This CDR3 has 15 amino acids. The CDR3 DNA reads TGCGCCAGCAGCTTGGTCTCCGACTCCTACAATGAGCAGTTCTTC. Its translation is CASSLVSDSYNEQFF.